This T cell receptor beta chain was profiled in a study of siplizumab effects on memory and regulatory T cells. Some clones are missing from TCRdb's copy, which holds only in-frame ones; the method was immunoSEQ multiplex PCR. Altogether some 100,000 clones are present, around 94% being singletons, with the ten largest covering under 0.65%. The CDR3 is 15 residues long. The germline CDR1 and CDR2 sequences are MNHNY and SVGAGI (reference sequence). V lost 2 bases and J lost 5, with 12 bases in between. The gene calls are TRBV6-6 and TRBJ2-2; D perhaps matches TRBD1 (5 bases). The specimen was Tregs sorted from blood. The clonotype was recovered from a human donor in good health. CDR3: CASSYTRAGTGELFF. The CDR3 region has the DNA TGTGCCAGCAGTTACACCAGGGCCGGGACCGGGGAGCTGTTTTTT.